The entry below describes one TCR beta chain. Antigen specificity is unknown. The data belong to a study of cytomegalovirus exposure and HLA in healthy donors. Across the whole study: Within an early data release were tens of millions of unique TCRs drawn from HLA-typed donors.

The PCR employed 60 Vbeta primers together with 13 Jbeta primers. Produced via immunoSEQ multiplex PCR; TCRdb's table is partial and in-frame only. Altogether 120,000 or so clones are present, around 72% being singletons, with the ten largest covering around 3.7%. Study conclusions and caveats: Per published reports, the classifier diagnosed cytomegalovirus status with high specificity and sensitivity.

Germline lookup yields CDR1 KGHSH and CDR2 LQKENI. This CDR3 contains 15 residues. With V trimmed by 1 base and J by 3 bases, 5 bases remained unmatched. The donors, nominally healthy at sampling, likely had unrecorded immune exposures. Sequenced input: PBMCs. The rearrangement links TRBV18 to TRBJ2-5; 7 bases fit TRBD2. The sequence was obtained from a man in his thirties or forties in good health and CMV-seronegative. The CDR3 spells CASSPLSSGEETQYF. In nucleotides, the CDR3 is TGTGCCAGCTCACCACTATCTAGCGGAGAAGAGACCCAGTACTTC.